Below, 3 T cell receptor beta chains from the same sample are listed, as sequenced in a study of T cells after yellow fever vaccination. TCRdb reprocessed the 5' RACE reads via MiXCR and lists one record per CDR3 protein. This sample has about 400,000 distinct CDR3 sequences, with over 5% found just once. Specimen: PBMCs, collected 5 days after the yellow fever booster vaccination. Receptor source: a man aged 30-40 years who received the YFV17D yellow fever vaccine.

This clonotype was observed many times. CDR3 sequence reads: CASLANTGELFF. CDR3 DNA: TGTGCCAGCCTTGCGAACACCGGGGAGCTGTTTTTT. This sequence joins TRBV6-5 and TRBJ2-2; D is uncertain. Trimming took off 8 bases at V and 0 bases at J, with 4 bases between the two ends. CDR1 MNHEY and CDR2 SVGAGI come from the germline V gene. This CDR3 spans 12 amino acids.

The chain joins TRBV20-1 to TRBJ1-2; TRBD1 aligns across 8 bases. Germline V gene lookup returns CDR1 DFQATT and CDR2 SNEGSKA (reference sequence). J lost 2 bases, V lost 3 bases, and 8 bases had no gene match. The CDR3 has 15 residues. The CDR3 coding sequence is TGCAGTGCTAGTTTGGACAGGGTTCCAAACTATGGCTACACCTTC. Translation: CSASLDRVPNYGYTF.

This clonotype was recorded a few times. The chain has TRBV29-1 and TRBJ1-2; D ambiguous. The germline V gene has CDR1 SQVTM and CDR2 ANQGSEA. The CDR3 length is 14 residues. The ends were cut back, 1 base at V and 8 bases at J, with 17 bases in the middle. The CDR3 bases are TGCAGCGTTGAAGGAGCGCAGAACCTTCGGGGCTACACCTTC. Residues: CSVEGAQNLRGYTF.